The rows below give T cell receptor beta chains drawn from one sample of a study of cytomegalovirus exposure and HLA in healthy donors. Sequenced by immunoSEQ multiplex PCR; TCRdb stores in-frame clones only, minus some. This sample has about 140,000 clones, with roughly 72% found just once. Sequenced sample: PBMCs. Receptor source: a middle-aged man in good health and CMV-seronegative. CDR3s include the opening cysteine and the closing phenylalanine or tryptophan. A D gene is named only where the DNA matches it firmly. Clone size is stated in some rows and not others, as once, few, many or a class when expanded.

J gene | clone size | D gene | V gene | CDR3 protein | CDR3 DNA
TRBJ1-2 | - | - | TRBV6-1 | CASSETSPKYGYTF | TGTGCCAGCAGTGAGACAAGTCCTAAGTATGGCTACACCTTC
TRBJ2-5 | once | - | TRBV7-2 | CASSLGTISPETQYF | TGTGCCAGCAGCTTAGGGACTATCTCCCCCGAGACCCAGTACTTC
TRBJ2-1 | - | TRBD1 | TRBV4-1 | CASSRLRQGQGGVNEQFF | TGCGCCAGCAGCCGCCTACGGCAGGGACAGGGTGGGGTCAATGAGCAGTTCTTC
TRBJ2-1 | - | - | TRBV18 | CASSPRDEQFF | TGTGCCAGCTCACCACGCGATGAGCAGTTCTTC
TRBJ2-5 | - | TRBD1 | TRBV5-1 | CASSPGTDQETQYF | TGCGCCAGCAGCCCCGGGACAGATCAAGAGACCCAGTACTTC
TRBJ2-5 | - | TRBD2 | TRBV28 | CASSLGGGETQYF | TGTGCCAGCAGTTTAGGGGGAGGGGAGACCCAGTACTTC
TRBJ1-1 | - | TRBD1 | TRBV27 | CASSTDRGRVNTEAFF | TGTGCCAGCAGCACAGACAGGGGGAGGGTGAACACTGAAGCTTTCTTT
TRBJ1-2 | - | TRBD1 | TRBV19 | CASSPNRDREDYGYTF | TGTGCCAGTAGTCCAAACCGGGACAGGGAGGACTATGGCTACACCTTC
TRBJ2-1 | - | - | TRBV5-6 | CASSPRERGYNEQFF | TGTGCCAGCAGCCCCCGGGAGCGCGGCTACAATGAGCAGTTCTTC
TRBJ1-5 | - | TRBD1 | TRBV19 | CASSIRQGYHQPQHF | TGTGCCAGTAGTATCCGACAGGGTTATCATCAGCCCCAGCATTTT
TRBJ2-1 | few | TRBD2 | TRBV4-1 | CASSQSRGGRAPNEQFF | TGCGCCAGCAGCCAAAGCCGTGGGGGGAGGGCCCCCAATGAGCAGTTCTTC
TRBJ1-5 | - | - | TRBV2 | CASSTLSGSNQPQHF | TGTGCCAGCAGTACCCTATCAGGGAGCAATCAGCCCCAGCATTTT
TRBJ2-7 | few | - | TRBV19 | CASSEVSGPYEQYF | TGTGCCAGTAGTGAGGTTAGCGGACCCTACGAGCAGTACTTC
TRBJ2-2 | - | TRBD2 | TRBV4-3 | CASSPYSGTGTGELFF | TGCGCCAGCAGCCCGTATAGCGGGACGGGCACCGGGGAGCTGTTTTTT
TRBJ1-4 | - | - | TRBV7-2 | CASSLGGTLGSLKKLFF | TGTGCCAGCAGCTTAGGAGGCACCTTAGGGAGCCTTAAAAAACTGTTTTTT
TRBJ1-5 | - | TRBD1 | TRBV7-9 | CASSLGATGYPQHF | TGTGCCAGCAGCTTAGGCGCGACAGGGTACCCCCAGCATTTT